Each of the 30 T cell receptor beta chains below was sequenced from the same sample in a study of monozygotic twins with inflammatory bowel disease. Following a re-call of the 5' RACE reads, TCRdb has one entry per CDR3 protein and lacks DNA. The sample's table shows some 170,000 distinct CDR3 sequences. Sequenced material: blood. All receptors come from a human donor with ulcerative colitis or Crohn's disease, or a healthy co-twin of an affected twin (not recorded which).

The rearrangement links TRBV20-1 to TRBJ2-1; no DNA is available, so the TRBD2 call from TCRdb remains unchecked. This CDR3 is 14 amino acids long. Germline V gene lookup returns CDR1 DFQATT and CDR2 SNEGSKA (reference sequence). CDR3: CSAPGGLWNNEQFF.

This rearrangement joins TRBV7-2 to TRBJ1-2. This CDR3 has 12 amino acids. The germline V gene encodes CDR1 SGHTA and CDR2 FQGNSA. The CDR3: CASSTRAGGYTF.

The chain uses TRBV28 and TRBJ1-1. The CDR3 covers 14 residues. Germline values: CDR1 MDHEN, CDR2 SYDVKM. This CDR3 reads CASSLPGGNTEAFF.

V gene TRBV7-2 combines with J gene TRBJ2-6. The CDR3 consists of 15 residues. Germline CDR1 is SGHTA and CDR2 is FQGNSA. CDR3 loop: CASSPVLFGANVLTF.

V and J are TRBV20-1 and TRBJ2-1; the TCRdb D gene call, TRBD2, has no DNA to confirm it. Germline V lookup: CDR1 DFQATT, CDR2 SNEGSKA (reference sequence). This CDR3 is 18 amino acids long. CDR3 region: CSARDQSGRVASYNEQFF.

J is TRBJ1-3 and V is TRBV11-2; TCRdb reports TRBD1, a call that lacks DNA to check it against. The CDR3 runs to 14 residues. Looked up from germline, CDR1 is SGHAT and CDR2 is FQNNGV. The CDR3: CASRQGPRENTIYF.

The V call is TRBV7-2, the J call TRBJ2-7. The CDR3 runs 13 residues. Germline V gene lookup returns CDR1 SGHTA and CDR2 FQGNSA. The CDR3 reads CASSPQEPYEQYF.

This chain connects TRBV20-1 to TRBJ1-5; TCRdb returns TRBD1, unconfirmable since there is no DNA. Germline CDR1 DFQATT, CDR2 SNEGSKA (reference sequence). The CDR3 loop spans 14 amino acids. CDR3 protein: CSARLDRLGQPQHF.

The genes are TRBV20-1 and TRBJ1-4; there is no DNA to check the TCRdb D call of TRBD1. This CDR3 is 13 amino acids long. From germline, CDR1 is DFQATT and CDR2 SNEGSKA (reference sequence). This CDR3 is CSVSQGTNEKLFF.

The chain carries TRBV28 and TRBJ2-7; checking the TCRdb D call of TRBD2 is not possible without DNA. CDR1 MDHEN and CDR2 SYDVKM come from the germline V gene. CDR3 size: 15 residues. CDR3 loop: CASSLSGTGAYEQYF.

The CDR3 loop is CASSTAGAAYEQYF. This chain links TRBV28 with TRBJ2-7. Germline V gene lookup returns CDR1 MDHEN and CDR2 SYDVKM. The CDR3 totals 14 residues.

The rearrangement links TRBV5-1 to TRBJ2-5; with no DNA, the TCRdb D assignment of TRBD1 cannot be verified. The germline V gene has CDR1 SGHRS and CDR2 YFSETQ. The CDR3 sequence is 15 residues long. The CDR3 region is CASSSGTVEGETQYF.

The chain combines TRBV7-6 with TRBJ2-5; TCRdb reports TRBD1, a call that lacks DNA to check it against. The germline gives CDR1 SGHVS, CDR2 FNYEAQ. The CDR3 length is 14 residues. The CDR3 sequence: CASSPGQWKETQYF.

This chain links TRBV7-8 with TRBJ1-3; the D gene TCRdb calls, TRBD1, cannot be checked with no DNA. This CDR3 has 14 residues. Germline CDR1 and CDR2: SGHVS and FQNEAQ. CDR3: CASSLARAANTIYF.

This chain links TRBV5-1 with TRBJ2-5; TCRdb reports TRBD2, a call that lacks DNA to check it against. The germline gives CDR1 SGHRS, CDR2 YFSETQ. This CDR3 has 16 amino acids. This chain's CDR3 is CASSPSRLVFVETQYF. The variable domain in full, completed from reference TRBV5-1 and TRBJ2-5, reads KAGVTQTPRYLIKTRGQQVTLSCSPISGHRSVSWYQQTPGQGLQFLFEYFSETQRNKGNFPGRFSGRQFSNSRSEMNVSTLELGDSALYLCASSPSRLVFVETQYFGPGTRLLVL.

The chain is built from TRBV21-1 and TRBJ2-5; the TRBD1 assignment by TCRdb is unverifiable without DNA. TRBV21-1 constitutes a pseudogene. This CDR3 region has 17 residues. The CDR3 reads CASRSPGQGAPGETQYF.

The V gene is TRBV19, the J gene TRBJ1-5; TCRdb gives TRBD1 as the D gene, but with no DNA this cannot be confirmed. This CDR3 comprises 14 residues. Germline-derived CDR1 and CDR2 are LNHDA and SQIVND (reference sequence). This chain's CDR3 is CASVRRGEGQPQHF.

The J gene is TRBJ2-2, the V gene TRBV6-1; TCRdb calls TRBD2, which cannot be checked without DNA. The germline gives CDR1 MNHNS, CDR2 SASEGT. The CDR3 contains 15 residues. The CDR3 loop is CASSQKGSSPGELFF.

The chain employs TRBV11-1 and TRBJ2-7; there is no DNA to check the TCRdb D call of TRBD2. CDR3 size: 13 residues. From germline, CDR1 is SGHAT and CDR2 FQDESV (reference sequence). This CDR3 is CASSLGRPYEQYF. Based on the CDR3 plus reference TRBV11-1 and TRBJ2-7, the full variable domain is EAEVAQSPRYKITEKSQAVAFWCDPISGHATLYWYRQILGQGPELLVQFQDESVVDDSQLPKDRFSAERLKGVDSTLKIQPAELGDSAMYLCASSLGRPYEQYFGPGTRLTVT.

The chain employs TRBV7-2 and TRBJ2-3; TCRdb gives TRBD1 as the D gene, but with no DNA this cannot be confirmed. There are 16 residues in the CDR3. Looked up from germline, CDR1 is SGHTA and CDR2 is FQGNSA. The CDR3 is CASSLSRTGPTDTQYF.

The genes are TRBV5-6 and TRBJ2-5. CDR1 and CDR2 from the germline V gene are SGHDT and YYEEEE. The length of the CDR3 is 13 residues. CDR3 region: CASSLAEQETQYF.

The genes are TRBV5-1 and TRBJ2-2; TCRdb's assignment of TRBD2 cannot be checked, as there is no DNA. The CDR3 loop spans 15 amino acids. Germline V gene lookup returns CDR1 SGHRS and CDR2 YFSETQ. This CDR3 reads CASSIPGGEAGELFF.

The chain has TRBV12-3 or TRBV12-4 and TRBJ1-5. The CDR3 length is 13 residues. The CDR3 spells CASSLEEGMTQHF.

CDR3 region: CASQALPQIKAQYF. This chain links TRBV7-2 with TRBJ2-5. In germline, CDR1 is SGHTA, CDR2 FQGNSA. There are 14 residues in the CDR3.

This chain's CDR3 is CASSVESGRSAGELFF. This rearrangement joins TRBV9 to TRBJ2-2; absent DNA, TCRdb's TRBD2 call cannot be checked. Germline V gene sequence: CDR1 SGDLS, CDR2 YYNGEE. The CDR3 runs 16 residues.

The V and J genes are TRBV7-7 and TRBJ2-1; TCRdb calls TRBD2, which cannot be checked without DNA. The CDR3 is 15 amino acids. Germline assignment: CDR1 SSHAT and CDR2 FNYEAQ (reference sequence). The CDR3 loop is CASSTRLADYNEQFF. The full variable domain, rest sourced from reference TRBV7-7 and TRBJ2-1, is GAGVSQSPRYKVTKRGQDVTLRCDPISSHATLYWYQQALGQGPEFLTYFNYEAQPDKSGLPSDRFSAERPEGSISTLTIQRTEQRDSAMYRCASSTRLADYNEQFFGPGTRLTVL.

The chain combines TRBV10-3 with TRBJ2-7; checking the TCRdb D call of TRBD2 is not possible without DNA. Germline V gene data show CDR1 as ENHRY and CDR2 as SYGVKD. This CDR3 contains 13 residues. The CDR3 here is CAISAGGQYEQYF.

V is TRBV20-1 and J is TRBJ2-7; TCRdb picks TRBD2, but there is no DNA to check that call. The CDR3 length is 15 residues. Germline V CDR1 and CDR2: DFQATT, SNEGSKA (reference sequence). CDR3 residues: CSARAGGGTQYEQYF.

The J gene is TRBJ2-7, the V gene TRBV12-3 or TRBV12-4; TCRdb's D call, TRBD1, is unchecked because there is no DNA. CDR3 length equals 18 residues. The CDR3 sequence is CASSTRDRPPRFDYEQYF.

This chain links TRBV9 with TRBJ2-3; absent DNA, TCRdb's TRBD1 call cannot be checked. Per the germline V gene, CDR1 is SGDLS and CDR2 is YYNGEE. This CDR3 is built from 18 residues. The CDR3 loop reads CASSVSGRGTGGTDTQYF. Drawing the rest from reference TRBV9 and TRBJ2-3, the complete variable domain is DSGVTQTPKHLITATGQRVTLRCSPRSGDLSVYWYQQSLDQGLQFLIQYYNGEERAKGNILERFSAQQFPDLHSELNLSSLELGDSALYFCASSVSGRGTGGTDTQYFGPGTRLTVL.